The sequence of this T cell receptor (beta chain) was determined in a study of metastatic and nonmetastatic thyroid tumors. Study information: It was across blood and tumor or nodule tissue from malignant and benign thyroid patients that repertoires were compared. Findings and caveats of the study: Reports indicated that malignant thyroid tumors showed significantly higher TCR beta diversity than benign nodules did, in blood and tumor.

No treatment had been given to any patient before thyroid surgery. With respect to this clone: Its matching antigen is unknown.

The CDR3 totals 15 residues. Trimming cost V 6 bases and J 1 base, with 12 bases left between them. TCRdb re-called the PCR reads with MiXCR. This table holds under 20,000 clones, 34% found once. This receptor was identified in a female donor with papillary thyroid cancer or a benign thyroid nodule (not recorded which). Some clones in this sample may be carry-over from other donors' samples. The source material was tumor tissue. The chain has TRBV12-3 or TRBV12-4 and TRBJ1-4; the D is unclear. CDR3 nucleotides: TGTGCCAGCAGGGCCAGACACCTAACTAATGAAAAACTGTTTTTT. Translation gives CASRARHLTNEKLFF.